The rows below give T cell receptor beta chains drawn from one sample of a study of blood T cell repertoires in COVID-19. Method: immunoSEQ multiplex PCR; TCRdb's copy keeps in-frame clones and lacks some. This sample has about 310,000 clones, with about 87% found just once. The sequencing input was PBMCs or T cells enriched from blood (not recorded which). The receptor set was obtained from a woman aged 18-29 years who had recovered from COVID-19. Both conserved end residues are part of each CDR3. D genes are given only for firm matches. Expanded clones get a size class; other rows say once, few or many, or leave the size out.

v_gene: TRBV5-5
abundance: .
d_gene: .
j_gene: TRBJ1-2
CDR3aa: CASSLALAMNGYTF
CDR3nt: TGTGCCAGCAGCTTGGCCCTAGCTATGAATGGCTACACCTTC

v_gene: TRBV6-2/TRBV6-3
abundance: few
d_gene: .
j_gene: TRBJ2-2
CDR3aa: CASSYFFGAPNTGELFF
CDR3nt: TGTGCCAGCAGTTACTTTTTTGGGGCCCCGAACACCGGGGAGCTGTTTTTT

v_gene: TRBV9
abundance: .
d_gene: TRBD1
j_gene: TRBJ1-2
CDR3aa: CASRDDRGQGGYTF
CDR3nt: TGTGCCAGCAGAGACGACAGGGGGCAGGGTGGCTACACCTTC

v_gene: TRBV4-3
abundance: .
d_gene: .
j_gene: TRBJ1-3
CDR3aa: CASSQDTSRSGNTIYF
CDR3nt: TGCGCCAGCAGCCAAGACACCTCGCGATCTGGAAACACCATATATTTT

v_gene: TRBV7-9
abundance: .
d_gene: TRBD2
j_gene: TRBJ2-7
CDR3aa: CASSTGLAGGFYEQYF
CDR3nt: TGTGCCAGCAGCACGGGACTAGCGGGAGGTTTCTACGAGCAGTACTTC

v_gene: TRBV19
abundance: few
d_gene: .
j_gene: TRBJ1-1
CDR3aa: CASSIQGITEAFF
CDR3nt: TGTGCCAGTAGTATACAGGGTATTACTGAAGCTTTCTTT

v_gene: TRBV10-3
abundance: .
d_gene: TRBD1
j_gene: TRBJ1-5
CDR3aa: CAISTDRGGNQPQHF
CDR3nt: TGTGCCATCAGTACGGACAGGGGGGGCAATCAGCCCCAGCATTTT

v_gene: TRBV2
abundance: .
d_gene: .
j_gene: TRBJ2-7
CDR3aa: CASSIGRGYEQYF
CDR3nt: TGTGCCAGCAGTATCGGCAGGGGTTACGAGCAGTACTTC

v_gene: TRBV6-2/TRBV6-3
abundance: .
d_gene: .
j_gene: TRBJ1-1
CDR3aa: CASSYKLGSAEAFF
CDR3nt: TGTGCCAGCAGTTACAAGCTAGGTTCAGCTGAAGCTTTCTTT

v_gene: TRBV7-9
abundance: .
d_gene: .
j_gene: TRBJ2-7
CDR3aa: CASSAGFYEQYF
CDR3nt: TGTGCCAGCAGCGCAGGGTTCTACGAGCAGTACTTC

v_gene: TRBV10-3
abundance: .
d_gene: .
j_gene: TRBJ2-3
CDR3aa: CAIRTGMKGTDTQYF
CDR3nt: TGTGCCATCAGAACAGGGATGAAAGGGACAGATACGCAGTATTTT

v_gene: TRBV24-1
abundance: .
d_gene: .
j_gene: TRBJ2-5
CDR3aa: CATRGQGGETQYF
CDR3nt: TGTGCCACCAGAGGACAGGGAGGGGAGACCCAGTACTTC

v_gene: TRBV27
abundance: .
d_gene: TRBD1
j_gene: TRBJ1-4
CDR3aa: CASSLYTGEVEKLFF
CDR3nt: TGTGCCAGCAGTTTATATACAGGGGAGGTAGAAAAACTGTTTTTT

v_gene: TRBV5-1
abundance: .
d_gene: .
j_gene: TRBJ1-1
CDR3aa: CASSSPRGKNTEAFF
CDR3nt: TGCGCCAGCAGCTCCCCCCGGGGAAAGAACACTGAAGCTTTCTTT

v_gene: TRBV7-3
abundance: .
d_gene: TRBD2
j_gene: TRBJ2-2
CDR3aa: CASSPLAGGPNTGELFF
CDR3nt: TGTGCCAGCAGCCCCCTAGCGGGAGGGCCCAACACCGGGGAGCTGTTTTTT

v_gene: TRBV27
abundance: once
d_gene: .
j_gene: TRBJ1-1
CDR3aa: CASSPRGGRTEAFF
CDR3nt: TGTGCCAGCAGTCCCCGGGGGGGGCGTACTGAAGCTTTCTTT

v_gene: TRBV19
abundance: .
d_gene: .
j_gene: TRBJ1-1
CDR3aa: CASSTGVGVAFF
CDR3nt: TGTGCCAGTAGTACAGGGGTTGGAGTAGCTTTCTTT

v_gene: TRBV28
abundance: .
d_gene: .
j_gene: TRBJ1-4
CDR3aa: CASDRGAATNEKLFF
CDR3nt: TGTGCCAGCGATCGCGGCGCTGCAACTAATGAAAAACTGTTTTTT

v_gene: TRBV3-1/TRBV3-2
abundance: .
d_gene: TRBD2
j_gene: TRBJ2-5
CDR3aa: CASSHGTSGAGETQYF
CDR3nt: TGTGCCAGCAGCCACGGGACTAGCGGGGCGGGGGAGACCCAGTACTTC

v_gene: TRBV2
abundance: .
d_gene: .
j_gene: TRBJ2-7
CDR3aa: CANAPEGPPEQYF
CDR3nt: TGTGCCAACGCACCGGAGGGTCCCCCCGAGCAGTACTTC

v_gene: TRBV5-6
abundance: few
d_gene: .
j_gene: TRBJ2-7
CDR3aa: CASSLEYQGTSYEQYF
CDR3nt: TGTGCCAGCAGCTTGGAGTATCAGGGAACCTCCTACGAGCAGTACTTC

v_gene: TRBV19
abundance: .
d_gene: .
j_gene: TRBJ1-1
CDR3aa: CASMWTGTEAFF
CDR3nt: TGTGCCAGTATGTGGACGGGGACTGAAGCTTTCTTT

v_gene: TRBV5-5
abundance: .
d_gene: TRBD1
j_gene: TRBJ2-1
CDR3aa: CASSFGTGGYNEQFF
CDR3nt: TGTGCCAGCAGCTTCGGGACAGGGGGCTACAATGAGCAGTTCTTC

v_gene: TRBV20-1
abundance: .
d_gene: .
j_gene: TRBJ1-3
CDR3aa: CSASNQGGNTIYF
CDR3nt: TGCAGTGCTAGTAACCAGGGTGGAAACACCATATATTTT

v_gene: TRBV28
abundance: .
d_gene: .
j_gene: TRBJ1-2
CDR3aa: CASSPVGEAGANYGYTF
CDR3nt: TGTGCCAGCAGTCCGGTAGGGGAGGCGGGGGCTAACTATGGCTACACCTTC

v_gene: TRBV10-3
abundance: .
d_gene: TRBD2
j_gene: TRBJ2-3
CDR3aa: CAISDPGGRRTDTQYF
CDR3nt: TGTGCCATCAGTGATCCGGGGGGAAGGAGGACAGATACGCAGTATTTT

v_gene: TRBV7-2
abundance: .
d_gene: .
j_gene: TRBJ2-2
CDR3aa: CASSLGQITGELFF
CDR3nt: TGTGCCAGCAGCTTAGGGCAGATCACCGGGGAGCTGTTTTTT

v_gene: TRBV28
abundance: .
d_gene: TRBD2
j_gene: TRBJ2-7
CDR3aa: CASSPPLGLVGTYEQYF
CDR3nt: TGTGCCAGCAGCCCACCACTTGGACTAGTCGGTACCTACGAGCAGTACTTC

v_gene: TRBV23-1
abundance: .
d_gene: TRBD2
j_gene: TRBJ2-7
CDR3aa: CASSLILSGLAGRNYEQYF
CDR3nt: TGCGCCAGCAGTCTGATTCTATCGGGACTAGCGGGGCGTAACTACGAGCAGTACTTC

v_gene: TRBV2
abundance: .
d_gene: TRBD1
j_gene: TRBJ2-3
CDR3aa: CASSLDRGRTDTQYF
CDR3nt: TGTGCCAGCAGTCTGGACAGGGGACGCACAGATACGCAGTATTTT

v_gene: TRBV13
abundance: once
d_gene: TRBD2
j_gene: TRBJ2-3
CDR3aa: CASSSGLAGGPGVEDTQYF
CDR3nt: TGTGCCAGCAGCTCGGGACTAGCGGGGGGGCCAGGGGTGGAGGATACGCAGTATTTT

v_gene: TRBV2
abundance: .
d_gene: TRBD1
j_gene: TRBJ1-2
CDR3aa: CASSPGQLNYGYTF
CDR3nt: TGTGCCAGCAGTCCGGGACAGCTCAACTATGGCTACACCTTC

v_gene: TRBV10-3
abundance: few
d_gene: .
j_gene: TRBJ1-1
CDR3aa: CAITGAGTEAFF
CDR3nt: TGTGCCATCACAGGGGCCGGCACTGAAGCTTTCTTT

v_gene: TRBV5-6
abundance: .
d_gene: .
j_gene: TRBJ2-7
CDR3aa: CASSLIGQEQYF
CDR3nt: TGTGCCAGCAGCTTGATCGGACAGGAGCAGTACTTC

v_gene: TRBV6-2/TRBV6-3
abundance: once
d_gene: TRBD1
j_gene: TRBJ1-1
CDR3aa: CASSTIQQGARTEAFF
CDR3nt: TGTGCCAGCAGTACTATCCAACAGGGGGCTAGAACTGAAGCTTTCTTT

v_gene: TRBV28
abundance: .
d_gene: .
j_gene: TRBJ1-1
CDR3aa: CASSPARTQNTEAFF
CDR3nt: TGTGCCAGCAGCCCAGCCCGGACACAGAACACTGAAGCTTTCTTT

v_gene: TRBV11-2
abundance: .
d_gene: TRBD1
j_gene: TRBJ1-1
CDR3aa: CASSSRTGSGTEAFF
CDR3nt: TGTGCCAGCAGCTCCCGGACAGGGTCGGGCACTGAAGCTTTCTTT

v_gene: TRBV7-2
abundance: few
d_gene: TRBD2
j_gene: TRBJ2-7
CDR3aa: CASSLAGAGSGEQYF
CDR3nt: TGTGCCAGCAGCTTAGCGGGAGCGGGGTCAGGCGAGCAGTACTTC

v_gene: TRBV7-2
abundance: .
d_gene: .
j_gene: TRBJ1-2
CDR3aa: CASSLARTLNYGYTF
CDR3nt: TGTGCCAGCAGCTTAGCACGGACACTCAACTATGGCTACACCTTC

v_gene: TRBV5-1
abundance: .
d_gene: .
j_gene: TRBJ1-2
CDR3aa: CASTDRFYGYTF
CDR3nt: TGCGCCAGCACCGACAGGTTCTATGGCTACACCTTC

v_gene: TRBV5-7
abundance: .
d_gene: .
j_gene: TRBJ1-6
CDR3aa: CASSRKSGLSYNSPLHF
CDR3nt: TGTGCCAGCAGCCGTAAGTCAGGGCTCTCCTATAATTCACCCCTCCACTTT

v_gene: TRBV15
abundance: .
d_gene: .
j_gene: TRBJ1-4
CDR3aa: CATSPRGEKLFF
CDR3nt: TGTGCCACCAGCCCAAGGGGGGAAAAACTGTTTTTT

v_gene: TRBV7-2
abundance: .
d_gene: TRBD2
j_gene: TRBJ2-2
CDR3aa: CASRTETSGGLAGELFF
CDR3nt: TGTGCCAGCAGGACCGAAACTAGCGGGGGGTTGGCCGGGGAGCTGTTTTTT

v_gene: TRBV9
abundance: .
d_gene: .
j_gene: TRBJ2-5
CDR3aa: CASSSPTSESSETQYF
CDR3nt: TGTGCCAGCAGCTCCCCGACTTCCGAATCTTCGGAGACCCAGTACTTC

v_gene: TRBV27
abundance: once
d_gene: TRBD1
j_gene: TRBJ1-2
CDR3aa: CASSFSRGRRYYGYTF
CDR3nt: TGTGCCAGCAGTTTTTCGAGGGGGCGCCGGTACTATGGCTACACCTTC

v_gene: TRBV6-2/TRBV6-3
abundance: .
d_gene: TRBD1
j_gene: TRBJ1-1
CDR3aa: CASSYGDLTGLNTEAFF
CDR3nt: TGTGCCAGCAGTTACGGGGACTTGACAGGGCTGAACACTGAAGCTTTCTTT

v_gene: TRBV4-3
abundance: .
d_gene: .
j_gene: TRBJ1-1
CDR3aa: CASSQDIIGWNTEAFF
CDR3nt: TGCGCCAGCAGCCAAGATATTATCGGGTGGAACACTGAAGCTTTCTTT

v_gene: TRBV11-2
abundance: .
d_gene: TRBD1
j_gene: TRBJ1-1
CDR3aa: CASSYEQGSGYTEAFF
CDR3nt: TGTGCCAGCAGCTACGAACAGGGGTCGGGGTACACTGAAGCTTTCTTT

v_gene: TRBV6-5
abundance: .
d_gene: .
j_gene: TRBJ1-2
CDR3aa: CASREGRSNYGYTF
CDR3nt: TGTGCCAGCAGGGAGGGACGGTCTAACTATGGCTACACCTTC

v_gene: TRBV7-8
abundance: .
d_gene: TRBD1
j_gene: TRBJ2-7
CDR3aa: CASSPTDRGSSYEQYF
CDR3nt: TGTGCCAGCAGTCCGACTGACAGGGGGAGCTCCTACGAGCAGTACTTC

v_gene: TRBV6-6
abundance: .
d_gene: TRBD2
j_gene: TRBJ2-1
CDR3aa: CASTDPGTTSYNEQFF
CDR3nt: TGTGCCAGCACCGACCCCGGGACTACGTCCTACAATGAGCAGTTCTTC

v_gene: TRBV19
abundance: .
d_gene: TRBD2
j_gene: TRBJ2-3
CDR3aa: CASSIRTSGRTDTQYF
CDR3nt: TGTGCCAGTAGTATCAGGACTAGCGGGAGGACAGATACGCAGTATTTT

v_gene: TRBV6-1
abundance: .
d_gene: .
j_gene: TRBJ1-1
CDR3aa: CASSEWVDGGRYEAFF
CDR3nt: TGTGCCAGCAGTGAATGGGTTGACGGGGGACGGTATGAAGCTTTCTTT

v_gene: TRBV14
abundance: .
d_gene: TRBD2
j_gene: TRBJ2-7
CDR3aa: CASSHRPLGGSWVRGAYEQYF
CDR3nt: TGTGCCAGCAGCCACCGACCCTTGGGCGGGAGCTGGGTCCGGGGGGCCTACGAGCAGTACTTC

v_gene: TRBV6-1
abundance: .
d_gene: .
j_gene: TRBJ2-2
CDR3aa: CASSEYPGLPSGELFF
CDR3nt: TGTGCCAGCAGTGAATACCCCGGACTACCCTCGGGGGAGCTGTTTTTT

v_gene: TRBV11-2
abundance: .
d_gene: TRBD2
j_gene: TRBJ2-1
CDR3aa: CASSPVAGRYNEQFF
CDR3nt: TGTGCCAGCAGCCCAGTAGCGGGGAGATACAATGAGCAGTTCTTC

v_gene: TRBV6-2/TRBV6-3
abundance: .
d_gene: TRBD2
j_gene: TRBJ2-7
CDR3aa: CASSPSPSGSYEQYF
CDR3nt: TGTGCCAGCAGCCCCTCGCCTAGCGGCTCCTACGAGCAGTACTTC